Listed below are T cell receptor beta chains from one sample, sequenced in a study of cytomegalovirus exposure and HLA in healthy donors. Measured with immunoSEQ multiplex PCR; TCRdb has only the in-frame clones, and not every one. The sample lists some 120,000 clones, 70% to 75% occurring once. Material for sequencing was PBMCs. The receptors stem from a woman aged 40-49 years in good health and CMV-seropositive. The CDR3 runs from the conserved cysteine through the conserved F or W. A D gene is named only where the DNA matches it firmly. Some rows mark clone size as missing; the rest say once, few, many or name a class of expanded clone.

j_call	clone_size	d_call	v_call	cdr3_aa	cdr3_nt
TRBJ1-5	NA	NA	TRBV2	CASSRQSSNQPQHF	TGTGCCAGCAGTCGACAGTCTAGCAATCAGCCCCAGCATTTT
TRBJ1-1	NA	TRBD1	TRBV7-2	CASSLMGQGATEAFF	TGTGCCAGCAGCCTCATGGGACAGGGAGCAACTGAAGCTTTCTTT
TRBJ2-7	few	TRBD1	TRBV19	CASSITTGATYEQYF	TGTGCCAGTAGTATTACGACAGGGGCGACCTACGAGCAGTACTTC
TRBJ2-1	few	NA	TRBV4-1	CASSQDPLEQFF	TGCGCCAGCAGCCAAGATCCCCTTGAGCAGTTCTTC
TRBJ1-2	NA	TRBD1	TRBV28	CASSLSGQGANYGYTF	TGTGCCAGCAGTTTATCCGGACAGGGGGCTAACTATGGCTACACCTTC
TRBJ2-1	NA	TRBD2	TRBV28	CASSPSGSSYNEQFF	TGTGCCAGCAGTCCTAGCGGGAGCTCCTACAATGAGCAGTTCTTC
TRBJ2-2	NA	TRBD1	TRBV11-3	CASSFEQGASTGELFF	TGTGCCAGCAGCTTCGAACAGGGGGCGAGCACCGGGGAGCTGTTTTTT
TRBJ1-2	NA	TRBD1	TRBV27	CASSPTGSVRGYTF	TGTGCCAGCAGTCCGACAGGGTCTGTGAGGGGCTACACCTTC
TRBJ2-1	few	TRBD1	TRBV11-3	CASSLGTGKHNEQFF	TGTGCCAGCAGCTTGGGGACAGGGAAGCACAATGAGCAGTTCTTC
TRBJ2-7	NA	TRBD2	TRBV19	CASSPVEAGAYEQYF	TGTGCCAGTAGTCCAGTTGAAGCGGGGGCTTACGAGCAGTACTTC
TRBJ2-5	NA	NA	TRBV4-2	CASSQGLDEAQYF	TGTGCCAGCAGCCAAGGACTTGATGAGGCCCAGTACTTC
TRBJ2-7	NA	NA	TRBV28	CASRKQGSYEQYF	TGTGCCAGCAGAAAACAGGGATCCTACGAGCAGTACTTC
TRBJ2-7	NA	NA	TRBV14	CASSPPTGQPQPYEQYF	TGTGCCAGCAGCCCACCAACGGGTCAGCCCCAGCCCTACGAGCAGTACTTC
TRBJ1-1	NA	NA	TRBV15	CATSRVTVGNTEAFF	TGTGCCACCAGCAGAGTGACAGTCGGGAACACTGAAGCTTTCTTT
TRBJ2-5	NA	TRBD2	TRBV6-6	CASRLTGGRQETQYF	TGTGCCAGCAGACTTACGGGGGGACGTCAAGAGACCCAGTACTTC
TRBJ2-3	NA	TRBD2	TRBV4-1	CASSQPFALAGGGEGTDTQYF	TGCGCCAGCAGCCAACCCTTCGCCCTAGCGGGGGGCGGAGAGGGCACAGATACGCAGTATTTT
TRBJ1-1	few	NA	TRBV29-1	CSIRRGGLNTEAFF	TGCAGCATAAGGCGGGGGGGGTTGAACACTGAAGCTTTCTTT
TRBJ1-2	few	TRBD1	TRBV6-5	CASSFYGTDYGYTF	TGTGCCAGCAGTTTTTACGGGACAGACTATGGCTACACCTTC
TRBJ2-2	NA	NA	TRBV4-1	CASSQEVAGELFF	TGCGCCAGCAGCCAAGAGGTAGCCGGGGAGCTGTTTTTT
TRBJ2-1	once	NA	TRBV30	CAWSPRSEQFF	TGTGCCTGGAGTCCCCGTAGCGAGCAGTTCTTC
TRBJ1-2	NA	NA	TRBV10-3	CAISERGQGLGYTF	TGTGCCATCAGTGAGCGAGGGCAGGGACTTGGCTACACCTTC
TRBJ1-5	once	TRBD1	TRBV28	CASSPRQGDQPQHF	TGTGCCAGCAGCCCCCGACAGGGGGATCAGCCCCAGCATTTT
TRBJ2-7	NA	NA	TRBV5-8	CASSLVGTPSYEQYF	TGTGCCAGCAGCTTGGTCGGGACACCGTCCTACGAGCAGTACTTC
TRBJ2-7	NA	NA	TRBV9	CASSVGPGDSSEQYF	TGTGCCAGCAGCGTAGGTCCCGGGGATTCGAGTGAGCAGTACTTC